The 8 T cell receptor beta chains below come from one sample, sequenced in a study of control samples from healthy donors and cancer patients. Only in-frame clones appear in the TCRdb table, and some are missing; sequencing was by immunoSEQ multiplex PCR. The table includes roughly 98,000 clones, about four fifths detected once. Source material: blood. The receptors here all came from an older woman in good health.

The gene calls are TRBV5-1 and TRBJ2-7; tentative D call: TRBD1 (6 bases). The V end lost 3 bases, the J end lost 5 bases, and 15 bases lay between the germline ends. The CDR3 covers 14 residues. CDR1 is SGHRS and CDR2 is YFSETQ in the germline V gene. CDR3 amino acids: CASSSGDGVNEQYF. The CDR3 region has the DNA TGCGCCAGCAGCTCAGGGGACGGAGTGAACGAGCAGTACTTC.

J is TRBJ1-2 and V is TRBV6-5; D remains unclear. V shed 5 bases and J shed 2 bases, with 9 bases lying between them. The CDR3 covers 13 residues. Germline V gene lookup returns CDR1 MNHEY and CDR2 SVGAGI. The CDR3 DNA is TGTGCCAGCAGTCGCACGGGGAACTATGGCTACACCTTC. Translated: CASSRTGNYGYTF.

The V and J genes are TRBV12-3 or TRBV12-4 and TRBJ1-2, with 7 bases aligning to TRBD1. The CDR3 is 13 amino acids. Trimming cost V 6 bases and J 8 bases; bases outside gene matches: 9. The DNA of the CDR3 is TGTGCCAGCAGCCCCGACAGGGTCGGCGGCTACACCTTC. Its translation is CASSPDRVGGYTF.

This clone was detected many times. The CDR3 coding sequence is TGTGCCAGCAGCTTAGCTGGGACAGCCAATTCACCCCTCCACTTT. Amino acid sequence: CASSLAGTANSPLHF. This chain joins TRBV7-2 and TRBJ1-6; 7 nucleotides match TRBD1. Germline V gene lookup returns CDR1 SGHTA and CDR2 FQGNSA. CDR3 length: 15 residues. After removal of 0 bases from V and 7 bases from J, the junction contained 3 bases not matched to a gene.

The chain links TRBV7-2 to TRBJ2-5; no reliable D call. The CDR3 covers 12 residues. Germline CDR1 reads SGHTA; CDR2 reads FQGNSA. Trimming cost V 4 bases and J 3 bases, with 6 bases left between them. As DNA, the CDR3 is TGTGCCAGCAGCTCACCTAAAGAGACCCAGTACTTC. Residues: CASSSPKETQYF.

In this sample, this clone turned up a few times. This chain joins TRBV9 and TRBJ2-2; 7 nucleotides agree with TRBD2. V lost 3 bases to trimming and J lost 3 bases; unmatched junction nucleotides: 8. The CDR3 is 16 amino acids. Looked up from germline, CDR1 is SGDLS and CDR2 is YYNGEE. The CDR3 region has the DNA TGTGCCAGCAGCGCCAGACCTAGCGGCCACACCGGGGAGCTGTTTTTT. Its translation: CASSARPSGHTGELFF.

The rearrangement joins TRBV10-3 to TRBJ1-2, with TRBD1 identical over 9 bases. The CDR3 sequence is 15 residues long. J lost 7 bases, V lost 3 bases, and 9 bases had no gene match. The germline CDR1 and CDR2 sequences are ENHRY and SYGVKD. CDR3 sequence reads: CAISEGTGITVGYTF. The CDR3 nucleotides read TGTGCCATCAGTGAAGGGACAGGGATTACAGTTGGCTACACCTTC.

CDR3 coding DNA: TGCAGTGCTAGTGACGCAGGGAGGTTAGGGCGGGAGAAGGGAGGGAACAATGAGCAGTTCTTC. It codes for CSASDAGRLGREKGGNNEQFF. This chain joins TRBV20-1 and TRBJ2-1, with 7 bases fitting TRBD2. Germline-derived CDR1 and CDR2 are DFQATT and SNEGSKA (reference sequence). Trimming took 3 bases from V and 5 from J; bases not matched to a gene: 28. The CDR3 consists of 21 residues.